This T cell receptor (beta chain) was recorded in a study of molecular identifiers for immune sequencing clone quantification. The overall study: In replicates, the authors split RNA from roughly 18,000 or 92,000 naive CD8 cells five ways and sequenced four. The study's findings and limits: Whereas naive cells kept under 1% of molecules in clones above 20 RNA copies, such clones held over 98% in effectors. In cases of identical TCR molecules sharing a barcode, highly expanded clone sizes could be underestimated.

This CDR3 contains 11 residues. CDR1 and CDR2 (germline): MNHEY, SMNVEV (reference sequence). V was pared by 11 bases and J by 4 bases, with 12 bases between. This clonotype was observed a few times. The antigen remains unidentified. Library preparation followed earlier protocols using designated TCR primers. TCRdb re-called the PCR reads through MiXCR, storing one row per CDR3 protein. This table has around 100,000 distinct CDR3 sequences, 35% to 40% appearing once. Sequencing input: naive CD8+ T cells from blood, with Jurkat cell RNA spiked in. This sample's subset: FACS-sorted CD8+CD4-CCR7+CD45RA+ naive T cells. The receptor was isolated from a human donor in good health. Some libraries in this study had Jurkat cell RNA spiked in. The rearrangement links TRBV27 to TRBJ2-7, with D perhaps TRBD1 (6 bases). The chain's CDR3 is CAAGEGYEQYF. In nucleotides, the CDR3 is TGTGCCGCAGGGGAAGGGTACGAGCAGTACTTC.